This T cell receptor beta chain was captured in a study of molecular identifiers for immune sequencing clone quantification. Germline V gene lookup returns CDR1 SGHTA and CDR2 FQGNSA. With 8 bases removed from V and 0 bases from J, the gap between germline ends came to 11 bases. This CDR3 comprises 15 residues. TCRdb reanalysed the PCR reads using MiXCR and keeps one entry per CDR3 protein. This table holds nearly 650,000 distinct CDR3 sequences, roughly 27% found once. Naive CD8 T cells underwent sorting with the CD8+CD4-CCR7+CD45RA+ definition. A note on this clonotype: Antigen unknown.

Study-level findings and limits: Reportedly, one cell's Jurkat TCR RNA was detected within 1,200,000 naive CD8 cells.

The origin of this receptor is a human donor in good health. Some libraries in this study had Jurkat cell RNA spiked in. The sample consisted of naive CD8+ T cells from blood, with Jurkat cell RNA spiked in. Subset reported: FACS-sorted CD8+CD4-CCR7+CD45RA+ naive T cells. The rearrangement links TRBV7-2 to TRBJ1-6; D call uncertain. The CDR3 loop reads CASGVRSSYNSPLHF. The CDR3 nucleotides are TGTGCCAGCGGGGTTCGGAGCTCCTATAATTCACCCCTCCACTTT.